The entry below describes one T cell receptor beta chain. Its specificity is unknown. The sample comes from a study of graft-versus-host responses after intestinal transplantation. Overall study context: All of the recipients had induction that used anti-thymocyte globulin, then tacrolimus and steroids for three to four years. Study conclusions and caveats: In recipient marrow, GvH clones were found, and some appeared first in ileum or blood.

Germline CDR1 reads SGHNT; CDR2 reads YYREEE (reference sequence). This CDR3 comprises 12 residues. V gave up 5 bases and J gave up 3 bases, with 5 bases separating them. The method was immunoSEQ multiplex PCR; TCRdb's version includes in-frame clones alone and lacks a portion of them. Of over 45,000 clones in the sample, roughly 90% were seen once. The receptor comes from a human patient who received an intestinal transplant, so some T cells may come from the graft donor. The chain is built from TRBV5-4 and TRBJ2-2; D remains unclear. The source material was PBMCs, sampled 26 days after transplant. The CDR3 nucleotides are TGTGCCAGCAGTCAGGACACCGGGGAGCTGTTTTTT. Protein: CASSQDTGELFF.